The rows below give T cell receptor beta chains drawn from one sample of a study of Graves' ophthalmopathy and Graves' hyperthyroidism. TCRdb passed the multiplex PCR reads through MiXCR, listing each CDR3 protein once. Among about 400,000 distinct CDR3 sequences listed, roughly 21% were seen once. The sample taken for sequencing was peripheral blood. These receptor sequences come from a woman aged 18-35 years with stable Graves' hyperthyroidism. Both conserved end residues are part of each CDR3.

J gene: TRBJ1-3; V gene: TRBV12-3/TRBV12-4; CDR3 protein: CASSLGPAFYSGNTIYF
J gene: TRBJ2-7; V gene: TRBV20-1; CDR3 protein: CSARRGLAGGIHEQYF
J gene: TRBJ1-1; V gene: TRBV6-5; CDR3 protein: CASSTDRGAEAFF
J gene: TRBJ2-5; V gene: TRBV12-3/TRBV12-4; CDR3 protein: CASSSANWRGGQGGETQYF
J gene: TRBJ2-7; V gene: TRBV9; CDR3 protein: CASSPYVGLPYEQYF
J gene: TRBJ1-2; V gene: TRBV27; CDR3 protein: CASSFEGAGGYTF
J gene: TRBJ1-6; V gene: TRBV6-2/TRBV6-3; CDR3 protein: CATGTRSAKRVGYNSPLHF
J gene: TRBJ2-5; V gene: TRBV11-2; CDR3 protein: CASSITPQETQYF
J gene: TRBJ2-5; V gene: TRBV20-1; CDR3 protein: CSAAPPREGEETQYF
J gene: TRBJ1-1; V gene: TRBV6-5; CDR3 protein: CASSYSAANTEAFF
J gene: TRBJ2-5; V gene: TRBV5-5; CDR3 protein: CASSLEWTRETQYF
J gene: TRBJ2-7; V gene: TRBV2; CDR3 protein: CASSEAPYEQYF
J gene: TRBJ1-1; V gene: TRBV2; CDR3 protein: CARDRVGVREAFF
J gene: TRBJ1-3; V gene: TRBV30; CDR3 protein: CAWIRGSGNTIYF
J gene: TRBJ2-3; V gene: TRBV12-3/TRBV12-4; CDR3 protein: CASIWGTAGVDTQYF
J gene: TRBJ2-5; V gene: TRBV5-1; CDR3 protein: CASSLDGFVTQYF
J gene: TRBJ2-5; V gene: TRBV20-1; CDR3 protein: CSVQTRSETQYF
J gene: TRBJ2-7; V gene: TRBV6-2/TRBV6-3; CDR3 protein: CASTPGQGRLEQYF
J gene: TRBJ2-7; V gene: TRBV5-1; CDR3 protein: CASSLETADSRYEQYF
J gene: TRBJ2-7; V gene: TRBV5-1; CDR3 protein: CASSLDRSTSYEQYF
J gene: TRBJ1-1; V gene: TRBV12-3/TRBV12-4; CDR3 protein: CASSLGGGGEAFF
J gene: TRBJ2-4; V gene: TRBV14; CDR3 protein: CASSQDRNIQYF
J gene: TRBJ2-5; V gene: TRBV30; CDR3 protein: CAWSMSGAETQYF
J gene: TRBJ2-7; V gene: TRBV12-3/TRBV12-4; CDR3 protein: CASSWGTGGSCEQYF
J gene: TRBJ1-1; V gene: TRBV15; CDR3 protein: CATSRAPMNTEAFF
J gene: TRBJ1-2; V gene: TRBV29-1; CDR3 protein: CSVALGAAGYTF
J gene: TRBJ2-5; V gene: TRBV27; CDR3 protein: CASSVLPPGQGLETQYF
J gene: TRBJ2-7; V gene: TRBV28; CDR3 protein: CASSLSGWQSEQYF
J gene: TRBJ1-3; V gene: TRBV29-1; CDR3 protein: CSVEAQSSGNTIYF
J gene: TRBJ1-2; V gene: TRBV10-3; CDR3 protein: CAISRDSLYGYTF
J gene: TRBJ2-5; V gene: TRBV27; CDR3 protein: CASSRGLPFQETQYF
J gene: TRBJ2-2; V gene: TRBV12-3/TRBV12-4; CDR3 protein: CASSAVRESGELFF
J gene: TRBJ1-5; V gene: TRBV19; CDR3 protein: CASSLEDSQNQPQHF